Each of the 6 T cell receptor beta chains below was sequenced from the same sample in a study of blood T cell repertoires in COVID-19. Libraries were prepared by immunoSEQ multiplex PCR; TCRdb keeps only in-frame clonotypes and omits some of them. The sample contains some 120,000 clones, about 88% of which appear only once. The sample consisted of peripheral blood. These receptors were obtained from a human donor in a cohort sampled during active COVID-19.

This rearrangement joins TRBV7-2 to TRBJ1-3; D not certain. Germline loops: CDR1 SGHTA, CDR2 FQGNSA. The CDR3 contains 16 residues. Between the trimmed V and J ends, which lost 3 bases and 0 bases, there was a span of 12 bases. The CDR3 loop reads CASSLVEGSSGNTIYF. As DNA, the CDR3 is TGTGCCAGCAGCTTGGTAGAGGGCTCCTCTGGAAACACCATATATTTT. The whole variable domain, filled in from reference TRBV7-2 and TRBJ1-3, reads GAGVSQSPSNKVTEKGKDVELRCDPISGHTALYWYRQSLGQGLEFLIYFQGNSAPDKSGLPSDRFSAERTGGSVSTLTIQRTQQEDSAVYLCASSLVEGSSGNTIYFGEGSWLTVV.

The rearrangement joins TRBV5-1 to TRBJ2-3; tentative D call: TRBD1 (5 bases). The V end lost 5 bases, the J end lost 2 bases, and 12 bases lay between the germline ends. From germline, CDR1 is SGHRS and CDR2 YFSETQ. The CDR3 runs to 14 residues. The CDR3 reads CASRWGRDTDTQYF. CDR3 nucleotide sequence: TGCGCCAGCAGGTGGGGCAGGGACACAGATACGCAGTATTTT. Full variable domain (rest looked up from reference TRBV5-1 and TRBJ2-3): KAGVTQTPRYLIKTRGQQVTLSCSPISGHRSVSWYQQTPGQGLQFLFEYFSETQRNKGNFPGRFSGRQFSNSRSEMNVSTLELGDSALYLCASRWGRDTDTQYFGPGTRLTVL.

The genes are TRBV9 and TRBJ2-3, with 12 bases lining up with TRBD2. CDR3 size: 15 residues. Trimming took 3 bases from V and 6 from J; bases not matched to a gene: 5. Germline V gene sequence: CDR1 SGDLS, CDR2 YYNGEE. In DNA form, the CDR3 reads TGTGCCAGCAGCGGGACTAGCGGGATAAGGGATACGCAGTATTTT. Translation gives CASSGTSGIRDTQYF.

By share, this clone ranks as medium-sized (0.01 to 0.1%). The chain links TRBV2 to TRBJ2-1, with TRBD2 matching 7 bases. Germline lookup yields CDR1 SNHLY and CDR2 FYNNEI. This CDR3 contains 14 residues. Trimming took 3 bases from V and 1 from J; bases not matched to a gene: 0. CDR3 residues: CASSERGSYNEQFF. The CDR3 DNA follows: TGTGCCAGCAGTGAGCGGGGGTCCTACAATGAGCAGTTCTTC.

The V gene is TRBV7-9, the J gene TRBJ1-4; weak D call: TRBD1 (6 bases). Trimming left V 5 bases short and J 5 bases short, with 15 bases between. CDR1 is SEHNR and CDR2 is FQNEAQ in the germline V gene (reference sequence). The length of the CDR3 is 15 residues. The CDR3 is CASSPSRTANEKLFF. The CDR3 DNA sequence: TGTGCCAGCAGCCCAAGCCGGACAGCAAATGAAAAACTGTTTTTT.

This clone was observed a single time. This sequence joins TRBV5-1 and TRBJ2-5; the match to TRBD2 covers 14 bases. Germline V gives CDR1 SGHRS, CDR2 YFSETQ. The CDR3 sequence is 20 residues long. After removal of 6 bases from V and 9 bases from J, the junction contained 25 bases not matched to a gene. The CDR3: CASTPTPGLAGGGSLVAQYF. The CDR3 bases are TGCGCCAGCACCCCCACCCCTGGACTAGCGGGGGGCGGGTCATTGGTTGCCCAGTACTTC.